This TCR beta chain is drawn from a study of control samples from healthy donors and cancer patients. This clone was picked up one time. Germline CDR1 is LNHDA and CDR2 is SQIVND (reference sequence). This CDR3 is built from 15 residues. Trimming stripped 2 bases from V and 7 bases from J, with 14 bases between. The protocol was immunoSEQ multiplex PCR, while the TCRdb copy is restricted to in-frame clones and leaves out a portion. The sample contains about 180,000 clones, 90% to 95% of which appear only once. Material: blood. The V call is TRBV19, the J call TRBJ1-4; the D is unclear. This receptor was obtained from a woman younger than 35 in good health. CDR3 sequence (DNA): TGTGCCAGTAGTATACGGGCCCGAGAAGGTGAAAAACTGTTTTTT. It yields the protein CASSIRAREGEKLFF.